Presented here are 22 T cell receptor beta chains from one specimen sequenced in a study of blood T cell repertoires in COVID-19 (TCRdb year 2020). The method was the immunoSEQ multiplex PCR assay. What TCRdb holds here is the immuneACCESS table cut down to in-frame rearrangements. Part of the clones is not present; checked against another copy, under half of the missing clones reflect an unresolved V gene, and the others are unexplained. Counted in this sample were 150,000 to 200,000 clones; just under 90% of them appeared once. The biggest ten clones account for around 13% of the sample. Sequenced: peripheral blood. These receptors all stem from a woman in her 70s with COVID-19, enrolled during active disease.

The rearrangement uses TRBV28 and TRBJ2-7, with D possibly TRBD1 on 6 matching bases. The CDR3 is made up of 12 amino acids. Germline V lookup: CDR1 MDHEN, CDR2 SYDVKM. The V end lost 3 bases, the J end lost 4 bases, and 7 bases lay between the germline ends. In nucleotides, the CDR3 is TGTGCCAGCAGTTTGCAGGGGTACGAGCAGTACTTC. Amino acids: CASSLQGYEQYF.

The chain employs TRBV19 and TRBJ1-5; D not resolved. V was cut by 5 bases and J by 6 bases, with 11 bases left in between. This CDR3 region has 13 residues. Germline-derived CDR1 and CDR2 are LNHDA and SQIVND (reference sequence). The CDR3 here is CASSASLVQPQHF. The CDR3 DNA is TGTGCCAGTAGTGCCTCACTAGTTCAGCCCCAGCATTTT.

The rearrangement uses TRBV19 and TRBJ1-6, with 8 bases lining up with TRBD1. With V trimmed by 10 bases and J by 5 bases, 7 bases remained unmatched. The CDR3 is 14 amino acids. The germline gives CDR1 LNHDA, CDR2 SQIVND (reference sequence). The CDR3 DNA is TGTGCCACTTCCAGGGGGCAGGATAATTCACCCCTCCACTTT. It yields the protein CATSRGQDNSPLHF.

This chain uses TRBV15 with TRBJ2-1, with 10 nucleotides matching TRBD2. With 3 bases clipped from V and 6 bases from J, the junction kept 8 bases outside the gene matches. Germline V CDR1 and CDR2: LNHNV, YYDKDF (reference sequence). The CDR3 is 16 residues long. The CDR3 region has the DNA TGTGCCACCAGCAGTCGGCTAGCGGGAGTCTCCAATGAGCAGTTCTTC. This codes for CATSSRLAGVSNEQFF. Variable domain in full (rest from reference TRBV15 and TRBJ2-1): DAMVIQNPRYQVTQFGKPVTLSCSQTLNHNVMYWYQQKSSQAPKLLFHYYDKDFNNEADTPDNFQSRRPNTSFCFLDIRSPGLGDTAMYLCATSSRLAGVSNEQFFGPGTRLTVL.

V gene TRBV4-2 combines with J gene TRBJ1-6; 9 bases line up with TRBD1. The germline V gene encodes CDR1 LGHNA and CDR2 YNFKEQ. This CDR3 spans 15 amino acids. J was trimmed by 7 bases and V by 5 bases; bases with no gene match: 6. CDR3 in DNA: TGTGCCAGCAGCAGAGAGACAGGGGGAAATTCACCCCTCCACTTT. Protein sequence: CASSRETGGNSPLHF.

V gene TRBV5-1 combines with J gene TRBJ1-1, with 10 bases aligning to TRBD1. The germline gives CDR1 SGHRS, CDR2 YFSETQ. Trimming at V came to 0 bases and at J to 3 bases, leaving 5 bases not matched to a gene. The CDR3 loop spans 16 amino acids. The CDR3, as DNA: TGCGCCAGCAGCTTGGTGAGAGGGACAGGGGACACTGAAGCTTTCTTT. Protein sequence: CASSLVRGTGDTEAFF.

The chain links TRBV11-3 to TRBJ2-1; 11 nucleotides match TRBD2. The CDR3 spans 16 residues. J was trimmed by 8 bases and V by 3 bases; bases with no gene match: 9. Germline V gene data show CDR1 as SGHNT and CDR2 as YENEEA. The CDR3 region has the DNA TGTGCCAGCAGCTTTCATGGACTAGCGGGTCAGGATGAGCAGTTCTTC. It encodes CASSFHGLAGQDEQFF. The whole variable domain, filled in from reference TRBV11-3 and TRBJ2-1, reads EAGVVQSPRYKIIEKKQPVAFWCNPISGHNTLYWYLQNLGQGPELLIRYENEEAVDDSQLPKDRFSAERLKGVDSTLKIQPAELGDSAVYLCASSFHGLAGQDEQFFGPGTRLTVL.

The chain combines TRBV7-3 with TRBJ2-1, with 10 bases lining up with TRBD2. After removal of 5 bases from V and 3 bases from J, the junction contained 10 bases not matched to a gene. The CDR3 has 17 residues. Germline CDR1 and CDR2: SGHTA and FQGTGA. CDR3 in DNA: TGTGCCAGCAGCCCAGGGTCTAGCGGGAGACTCTACAATGAGCAGTTCTTC. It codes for CASSPGSSGRLYNEQFF.

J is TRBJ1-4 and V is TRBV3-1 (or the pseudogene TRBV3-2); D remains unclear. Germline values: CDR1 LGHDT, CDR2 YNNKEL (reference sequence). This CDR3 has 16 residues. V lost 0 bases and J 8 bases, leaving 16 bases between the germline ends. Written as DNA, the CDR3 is TGTGCCAGCAGCCAAGATTTCGGGGAGGTTTACGAAAAACTGTTTTTT. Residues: CASSQDFGEVYEKLFF.

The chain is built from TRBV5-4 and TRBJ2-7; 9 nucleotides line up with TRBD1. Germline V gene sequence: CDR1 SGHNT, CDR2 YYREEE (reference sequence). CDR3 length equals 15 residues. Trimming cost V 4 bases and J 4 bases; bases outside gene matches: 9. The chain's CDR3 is CASSASTGGAYEQYF. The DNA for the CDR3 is TGTGCCAGCAGCGCATCTACAGGGGGCGCTTACGAGCAGTACTTC.

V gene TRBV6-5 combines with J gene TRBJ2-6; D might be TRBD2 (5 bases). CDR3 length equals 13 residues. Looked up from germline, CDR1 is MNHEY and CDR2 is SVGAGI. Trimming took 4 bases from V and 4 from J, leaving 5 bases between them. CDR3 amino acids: CASSSGGANVLTF. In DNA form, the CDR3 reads TGTGCCAGCAGTTCGGGAGGGGCCAACGTCCTGACTTTC.

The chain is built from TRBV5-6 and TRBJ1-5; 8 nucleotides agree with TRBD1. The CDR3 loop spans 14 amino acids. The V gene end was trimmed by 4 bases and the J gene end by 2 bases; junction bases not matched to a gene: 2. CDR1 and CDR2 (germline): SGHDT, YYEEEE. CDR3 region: CASSRTGRNQPQHF. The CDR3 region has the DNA TGTGCCAGCAGCCGGACAGGGCGCAATCAGCCCCAGCATTTT.

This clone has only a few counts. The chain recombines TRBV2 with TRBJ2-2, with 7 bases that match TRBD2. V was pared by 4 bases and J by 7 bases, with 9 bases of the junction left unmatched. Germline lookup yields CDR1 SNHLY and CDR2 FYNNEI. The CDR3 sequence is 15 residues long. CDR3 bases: TGTGCCAGCAGTGTATCAGCGGGAAGTAACGGGGAGCTGTTTTTT. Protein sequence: CASSVSAGSNGELFF.

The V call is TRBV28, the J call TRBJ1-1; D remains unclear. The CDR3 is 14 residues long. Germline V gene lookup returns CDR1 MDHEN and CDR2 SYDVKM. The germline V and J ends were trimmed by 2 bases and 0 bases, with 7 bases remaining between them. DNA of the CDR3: TGTGCCAGCAGTTTAACTCTCGTGAACACTGAAGCTTTCTTT. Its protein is CASSLTLVNTEAFF.

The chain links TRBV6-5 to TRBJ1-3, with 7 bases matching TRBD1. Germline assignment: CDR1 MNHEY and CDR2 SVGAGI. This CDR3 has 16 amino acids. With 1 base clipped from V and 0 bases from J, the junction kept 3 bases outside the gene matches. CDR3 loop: CASSYYRGVSGNTIYF. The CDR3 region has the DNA TGTGCCAGCAGTTACTACAGGGGTGTCTCTGGAAACACCATATATTTT.

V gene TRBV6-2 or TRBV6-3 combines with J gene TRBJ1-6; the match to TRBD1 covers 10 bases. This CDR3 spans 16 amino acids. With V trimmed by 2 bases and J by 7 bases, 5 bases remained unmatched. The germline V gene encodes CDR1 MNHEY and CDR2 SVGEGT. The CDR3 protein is CASSYGLGQGNSPLHF. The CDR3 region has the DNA TGTGCCAGCAGTTACGGATTGGGACAGGGGAATTCACCCCTCCACTTT.

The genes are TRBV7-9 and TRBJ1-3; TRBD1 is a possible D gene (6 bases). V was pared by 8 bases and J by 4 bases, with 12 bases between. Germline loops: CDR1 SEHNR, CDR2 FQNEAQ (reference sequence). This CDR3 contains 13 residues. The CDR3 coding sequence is TGTGCCAGCGGGGGCTCGGCCGGAAACACCATATATTTT. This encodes CASGGSAGNTIYF.

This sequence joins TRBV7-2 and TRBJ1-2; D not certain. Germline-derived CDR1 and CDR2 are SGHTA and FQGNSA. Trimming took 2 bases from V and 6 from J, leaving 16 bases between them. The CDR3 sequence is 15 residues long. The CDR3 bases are TGTGCCAGCAGCTTAAGAGAAGGCGAGGGAAATGGCTACACCTTC. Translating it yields CASSLREGEGNGYTF.

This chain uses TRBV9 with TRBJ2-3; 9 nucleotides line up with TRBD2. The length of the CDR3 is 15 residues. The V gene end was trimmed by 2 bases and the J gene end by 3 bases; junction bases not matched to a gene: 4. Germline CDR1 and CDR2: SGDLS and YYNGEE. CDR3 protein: CASSVSGSVTDTQYF. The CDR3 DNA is TGTGCCAGCAGCGTTAGCGGGAGTGTAACAGATACGCAGTATTTT.

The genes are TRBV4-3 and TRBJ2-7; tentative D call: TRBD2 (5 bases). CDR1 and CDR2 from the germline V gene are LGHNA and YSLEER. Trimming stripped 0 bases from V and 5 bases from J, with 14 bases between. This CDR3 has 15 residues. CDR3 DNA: TGCGCCAGCAGCCAAGAAACTAGAGCCTACCACGAGCAGTACTTC. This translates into CASSQETRAYHEQYF.

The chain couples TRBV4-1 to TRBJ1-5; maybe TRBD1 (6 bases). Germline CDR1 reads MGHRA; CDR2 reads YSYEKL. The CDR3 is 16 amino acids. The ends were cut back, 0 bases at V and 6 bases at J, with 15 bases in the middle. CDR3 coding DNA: TGCGCCAGCAGCCAAGATTGGCAGGGGATATTTCAGCCCCAGCATTTT. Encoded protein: CASSQDWQGIFQPQHF.

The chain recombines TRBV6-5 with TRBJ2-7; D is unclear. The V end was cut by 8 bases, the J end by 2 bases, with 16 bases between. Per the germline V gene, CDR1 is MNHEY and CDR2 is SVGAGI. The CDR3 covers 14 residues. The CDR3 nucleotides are TGTGCCAGCTCTCGTGAGAACCTTGCCTACGAGCAGTACTTC. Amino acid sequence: CASSRENLAYEQYF.